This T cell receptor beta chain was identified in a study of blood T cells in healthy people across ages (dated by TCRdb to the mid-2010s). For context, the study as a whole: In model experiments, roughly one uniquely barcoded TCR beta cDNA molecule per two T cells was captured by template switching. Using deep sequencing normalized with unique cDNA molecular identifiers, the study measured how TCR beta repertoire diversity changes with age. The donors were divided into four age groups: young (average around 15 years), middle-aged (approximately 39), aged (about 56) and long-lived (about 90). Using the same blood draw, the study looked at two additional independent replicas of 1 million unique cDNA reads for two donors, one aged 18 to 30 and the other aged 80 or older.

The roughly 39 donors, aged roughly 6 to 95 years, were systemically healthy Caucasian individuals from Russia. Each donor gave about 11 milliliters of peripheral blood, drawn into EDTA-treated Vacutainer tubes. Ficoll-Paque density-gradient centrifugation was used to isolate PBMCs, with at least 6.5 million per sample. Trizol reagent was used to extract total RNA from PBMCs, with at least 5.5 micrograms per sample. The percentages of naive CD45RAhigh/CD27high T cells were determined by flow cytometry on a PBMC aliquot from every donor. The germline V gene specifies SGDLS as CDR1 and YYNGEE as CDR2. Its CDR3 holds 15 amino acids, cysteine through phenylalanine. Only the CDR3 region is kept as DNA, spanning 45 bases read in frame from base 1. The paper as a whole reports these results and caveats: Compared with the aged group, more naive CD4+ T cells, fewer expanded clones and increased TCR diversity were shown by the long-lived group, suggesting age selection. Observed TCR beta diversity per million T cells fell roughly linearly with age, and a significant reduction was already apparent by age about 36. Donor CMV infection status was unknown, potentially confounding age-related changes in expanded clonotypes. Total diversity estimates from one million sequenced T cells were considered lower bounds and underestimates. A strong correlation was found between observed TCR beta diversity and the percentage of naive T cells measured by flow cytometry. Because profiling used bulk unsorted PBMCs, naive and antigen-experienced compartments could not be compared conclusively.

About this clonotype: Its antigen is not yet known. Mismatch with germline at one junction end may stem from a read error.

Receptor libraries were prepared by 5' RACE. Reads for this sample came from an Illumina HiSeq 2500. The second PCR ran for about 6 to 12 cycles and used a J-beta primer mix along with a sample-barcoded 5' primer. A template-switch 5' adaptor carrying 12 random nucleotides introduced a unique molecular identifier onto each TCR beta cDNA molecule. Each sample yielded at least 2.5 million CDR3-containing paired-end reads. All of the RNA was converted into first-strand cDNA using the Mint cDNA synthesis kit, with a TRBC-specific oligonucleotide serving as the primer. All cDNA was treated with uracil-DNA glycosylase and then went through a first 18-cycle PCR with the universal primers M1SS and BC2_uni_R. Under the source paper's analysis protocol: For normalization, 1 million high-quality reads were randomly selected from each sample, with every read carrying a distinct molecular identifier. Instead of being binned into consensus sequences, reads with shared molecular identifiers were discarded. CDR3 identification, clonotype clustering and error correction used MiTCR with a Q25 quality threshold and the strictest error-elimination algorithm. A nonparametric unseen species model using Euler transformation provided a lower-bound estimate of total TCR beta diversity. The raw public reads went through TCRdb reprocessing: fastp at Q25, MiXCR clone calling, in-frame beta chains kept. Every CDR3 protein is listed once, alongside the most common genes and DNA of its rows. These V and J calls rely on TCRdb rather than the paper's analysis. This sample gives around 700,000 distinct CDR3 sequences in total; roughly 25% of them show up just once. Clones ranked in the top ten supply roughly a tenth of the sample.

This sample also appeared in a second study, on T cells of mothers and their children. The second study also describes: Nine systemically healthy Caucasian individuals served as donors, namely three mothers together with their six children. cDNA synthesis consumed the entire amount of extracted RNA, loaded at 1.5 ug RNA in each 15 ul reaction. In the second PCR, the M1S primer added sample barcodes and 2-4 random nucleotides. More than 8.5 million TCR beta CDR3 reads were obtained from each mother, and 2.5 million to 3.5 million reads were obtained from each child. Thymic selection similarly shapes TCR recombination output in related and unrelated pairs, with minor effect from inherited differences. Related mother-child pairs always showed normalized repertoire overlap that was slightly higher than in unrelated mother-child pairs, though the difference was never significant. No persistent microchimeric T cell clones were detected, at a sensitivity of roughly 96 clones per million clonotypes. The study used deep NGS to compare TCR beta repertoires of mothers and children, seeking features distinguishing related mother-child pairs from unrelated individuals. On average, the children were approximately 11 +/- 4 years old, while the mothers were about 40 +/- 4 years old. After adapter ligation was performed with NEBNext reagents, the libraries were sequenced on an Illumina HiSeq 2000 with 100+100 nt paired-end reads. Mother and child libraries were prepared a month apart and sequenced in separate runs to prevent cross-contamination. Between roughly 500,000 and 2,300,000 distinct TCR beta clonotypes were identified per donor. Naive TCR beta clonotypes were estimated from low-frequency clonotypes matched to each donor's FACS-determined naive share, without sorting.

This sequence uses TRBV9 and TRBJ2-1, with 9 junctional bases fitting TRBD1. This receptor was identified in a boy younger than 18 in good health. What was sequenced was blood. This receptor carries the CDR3 CAGSGWGQGFNEQFF. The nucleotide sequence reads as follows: TGTGCCGGCAGCGGGTGGGGACAGGGTTTTAATGAGCAGTTCTTC.